Given below is one T cell receptor (beta chain) in context. This CDR3 comprises 14 residues. Germline assignment: CDR1 SNHLY and CDR2 FYNNEI. V lost 3 bases to trimming and J lost 4 bases; unmatched junction nucleotides: 2. This sample is part of a study of blood T cell repertoires in COVID-19. At the level of the study: Samples taken during acute and convalescent COVID-19 were collected in the United States, Italy and Spain.

Sequenced by immunoSEQ multiplex PCR; TCRdb stores in-frame clones only, minus some. The sample contains 100,000 to 150,000 clones, around 81% of which appear only once. The chain carries TRBV2 and TRBJ2-3, with 9 bases lining up with TRBD2. The sequence came from a man aged 30 to 45 with COVID-19, enrolled during active disease. Sequenced input: peripheral blood. The CDR3 loop reads CASSDAGGADTQYF. CDR3 in DNA: TGTGCCAGCAGTGATGCGGGAGGGGCAGATACGCAGTATTTT.